The table lists the clone carrying this T cell receptor (beta chain) with a count of one. Trimming took 8 bases from V and 5 from J; bases not matched to a gene: 4. Germline V gene lookup returns CDR1 MNHEY and CDR2 SMNVEV (reference sequence). CDR3 length: 14 amino acids. TCRdb keeps only in-frame clones here, not all; method: immunoSEQ multiplex PCR. The repertoire holds around 130,000 clones, with around 89% as singletons. This entry is derived from a study of control samples from healthy donors and cancer patients. Sequencing input: blood. This chain uses TRBV27 with TRBJ1-5; 12 bases align to TRBD1. The TCR sequence derives from a man aged 45 to 65 in good health. DNA of the CDR3: TGTGCCAGCGGCCGGGACAGGGGGCATCAGCCCCAGCATTTT. It encodes CASGRDRGHQPQHF.